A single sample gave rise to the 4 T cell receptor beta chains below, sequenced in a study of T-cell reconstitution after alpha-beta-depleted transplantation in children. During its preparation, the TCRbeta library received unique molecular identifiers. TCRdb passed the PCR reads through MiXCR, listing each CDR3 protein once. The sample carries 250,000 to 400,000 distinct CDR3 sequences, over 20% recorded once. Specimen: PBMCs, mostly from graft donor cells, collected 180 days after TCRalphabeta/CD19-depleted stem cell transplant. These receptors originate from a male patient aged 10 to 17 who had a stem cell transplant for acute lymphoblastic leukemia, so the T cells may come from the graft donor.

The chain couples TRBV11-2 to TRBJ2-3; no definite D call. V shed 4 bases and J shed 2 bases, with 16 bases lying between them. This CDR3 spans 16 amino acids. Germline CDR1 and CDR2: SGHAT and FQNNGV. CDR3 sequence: CASSSRPRAYTDTQYF. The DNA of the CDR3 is TGTGCCAGCAGCTCCCGGCCCCGGGCTTACACAGATACGCAGTATTTT.

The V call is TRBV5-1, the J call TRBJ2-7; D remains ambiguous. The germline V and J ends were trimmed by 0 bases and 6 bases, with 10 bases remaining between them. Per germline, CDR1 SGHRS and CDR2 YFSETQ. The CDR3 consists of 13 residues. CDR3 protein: CASSLGSPPEQYF. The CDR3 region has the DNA TGCGCCAGCAGCTTGGGCTCCCCGCCCGAGCAGTACTTC. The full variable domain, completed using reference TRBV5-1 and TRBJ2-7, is KAGVTQTPRYLIKTRGQQVTLSCSPISGHRSVSWYQQTPGQGLQFLFEYFSETQRNKGNFPGRFSGRQFSNSRSEMNVSTLELGDSALYLCASSLGSPPEQYFGPGTRLTVT.

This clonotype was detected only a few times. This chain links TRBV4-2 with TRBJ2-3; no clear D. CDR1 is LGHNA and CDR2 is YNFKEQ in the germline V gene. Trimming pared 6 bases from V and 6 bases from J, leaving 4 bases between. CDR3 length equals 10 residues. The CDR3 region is CASSRDTQYF. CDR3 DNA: TGTGCCAGCAGTAGGGATACGCAGTATTTT.

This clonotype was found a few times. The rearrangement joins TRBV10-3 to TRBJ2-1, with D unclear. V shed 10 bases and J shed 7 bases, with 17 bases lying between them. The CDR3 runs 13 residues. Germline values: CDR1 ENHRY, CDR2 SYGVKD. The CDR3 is CATRPTLLNEQFF. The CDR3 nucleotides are TGTGCCACTAGGCCGACCCTTCTAAATGAGCAGTTCTTC.